One and the same sample provided the 31 T cell receptor beta chains below, sequenced in a study of a mutant IDH1 vaccine in newly diagnosed glioma. Assay: immunoSEQ multiplex PCR; the TCRdb copy retains only in-frame clones and omits some. The data show fewer than 30,000 clones, about three quarters seen once. Described time point: week 5, during vaccination. It was 300 ug of mutant IDH1 20-mer peptide that made up each vaccine dose, given with topical imiquimod. These TCRs' antigens remain unknown. Sequenced material: PBMCs, taken from a glioma patient whose treatment included an IDH1 peptide vaccine. All receptors derive from a man in his forties with glioma.

This sequence joins TRBV5-1 and TRBJ2-1, with a weak D call TRBD2 (5 bases). Deletions cut 0 bases from V and 3 bases from J, with 10 bases between. The CDR3 sequence is 15 residues long. From germline, CDR1 is SGHRS and CDR2 YFSETQ. The CDR3 region has the DNA TGCGCCAGCAGCTTGGATCCAGCGGTCTACAATGAGCAGTTCTTC. Translating gives CASSLDPAVYNEQFF.

This chain links TRBV5-4 with TRBJ2-7; no firm D call. Germline CDR1 SGHNT, CDR2 YYREEE (reference sequence). The germline V and J ends were trimmed by 5 bases and 11 bases, with 20 bases remaining between them. The CDR3 contains 13 residues. The CDR3 region has the DNA TGTGCCAGCAGTTCCAAGAGTAAGGAAGGAGAGTACTTC. It translates to CASSSKSKEGEYF.

The chain combines TRBV30 with TRBJ2-4; 9 nucleotides match TRBD1. Germline CDR1 and CDR2: GTSNPN and SVGIG (reference sequence). The CDR3 length is 15 residues. V lost 1 base and J lost 3; bases outside the gene matches: 4. CDR3 residues: CAWSEQGANKNIQYF. DNA of the CDR3: TGTGCCTGGAGTGAACAGGGGGCGAACAAAAACATTCAGTACTTC.

CDR3 nucleotide sequence: TGCGCCAGCACGGACTATTACAATGAGCAGTTCTTC. This encodes CASTDYYNEQFF. The chain carries TRBV5-1 and TRBJ2-1; D perhaps matches TRBD2 (6 bases). V was trimmed by 6 bases and J by 4 bases, leaving 8 bases between them. The CDR3 contains 12 residues. The V gene's germline CDR1 is SGHRS and CDR2 YFSETQ. The entire variable domain, with the rest obtained from reference TRBV5-1 and TRBJ2-1, is as follows: KAGVTQTPRYLIKTRGQQVTLSCSPISGHRSVSWYQQTPGQGLQFLFEYFSETQRNKGNFPGRFSGRQFSNSRSEMNVSTLELGDSALYLCASTDYYNEQFFGPGTRLTVL.

The rearrangement links TRBV6-5 to TRBJ1-2; 9 bases agree with TRBD1. Unmatched junction bases numbered 3, after V lost 6 bases and J lost 1 base. This CDR3 is 14 amino acids long. Germline V gene sequence: CDR1 MNHEY, CDR2 SVGAGI. This CDR3 is CASSRDRDNYGYTF. CDR3 bases: TGTGCCAGCAGCCGGGACAGGGATAACTATGGCTACACCTTC.

V is TRBV10-2 and J is TRBJ1-1, with a possible D match to TRBD1 (5 bases). V gave up 9 bases and J gave up 1 base, with 12 bases separating them. The CDR3 is 13 residues long. CDR1 WSHSY and CDR2 SAAADI come from the germline V gene. Here the CDR3 reads CASVGHENTEAFF. The CDR3 DNA sequence: TGCGCCAGTGTTGGACACGAGAACACTGAAGCTTTCTTT.

The genes are TRBV6-5 and TRBJ2-3; 12 nucleotides agree with TRBD2. J gave up 6 bases and V 4 bases, and 2 bases lay outside the gene matches. Per the germline V gene, CDR1 is MNHEY and CDR2 is SVGAGI. This CDR3 has 14 residues. Here the CDR3 DNA reads TGTGCCAGCAGTTTGGGACTAGCGGGTGATACGCAGTATTTT. It is translated as CASSLGLAGDTQYF.

As regards this clone: Other DNA variants within this sample encode the same CDR3. The chain employs TRBV15 and TRBJ1-5; D remains unclear. Looked up from germline, CDR1 is LNHNV and CDR2 is YYDKDF (reference sequence). With 0 bases removed from V and 4 bases from J, the gap between germline ends came to 16 bases. The CDR3 sequence is 17 residues long. In nucleotides, the CDR3 is TGTGCCACCAGCAGAGATTTGAGTTCCTATAGTAATCAGCCCCAGCATTTT. It encodes CATSRDLSSYSNQPQHF.

The rearrangement joins TRBV6-7 to TRBJ2-1, with D possibly being TRBD1 (6 bases). TRBV6-7 is an ORF; its function is uncertain. CDR3 size: 16 residues. Trimming removed 4 bases from V and 0 bases from J, with 13 bases in between. The CDR3 is CASSFNRVSSYNEQFF. CDR3 coding DNA: TGTGCCAGCAGTTTCAACAGGGTGAGCTCCTACAATGAGCAGTTCTTC.

This chain connects TRBV10-3 to TRBJ1-6; weak D call: TRBD1 (6 bases). V shed 4 bases and J shed 8 bases, with 12 bases lying between them. This CDR3 has 14 residues. From germline, CDR1 is ENHRY and CDR2 SYGVKD. CDR3 bases: TGTGCCATCAGTGCCCGGGACACCGATTCACCCCTCCACTTT. Protein product: CAISARDTDSPLHF.

The CDR3 nucleotides are TGTGCCAGCAGTGTGACAGCTAACCTCCACTTT. This translates into CASSVTANLHF. V is TRBV6-1 and J is TRBJ1-6, with D perhaps matching TRBD1 (5 bases). Per the germline V gene, CDR1 is MNHNS and CDR2 is SASEGT. V was trimmed by 4 bases and J by 15 bases, leaving 10 bases between them. The CDR3 sequence is 11 residues long.

The gene calls are TRBV7-9 and TRBJ1-4, with D unclear. The CDR3 totals 16 residues. Looked up from germline, CDR1 is SEHNR and CDR2 is FQNEAQ (reference sequence). Trimming cost V 1 base and J 0 bases, with 9 bases left between them. In nucleotides, the CDR3 is TGTGCCAGCAGCTTAGGAGACGGTGCAACTAATGAAAAACTGTTTTTT. Protein sequence: CASSLGDGATNEKLFF.

Judged by abundance, this clone is large. V usage is TRBV10-1 and J usage is TRBJ2-3; 7 bases line up with TRBD2. Germline lookup yields CDR1 WNHNN and CDR2 SYGVQD (reference sequence). V shed 5 bases and J 0 bases; nucleotides not matched to a gene: 5. The CDR3 loop spans 15 amino acids. The chain's CDR3 is CASSPGLGSTDTQYF. CDR3 nucleotide sequence: TGCGCCAGCAGTCCAGGACTAGGAAGCACAGATACGCAGTATTTT.

The chain uses TRBV19 and TRBJ2-7; 7 nucleotides line up with TRBD2. CDR1 is LNHDA and CDR2 is SQIVND in the germline V gene (reference sequence). This CDR3 is built from 15 residues. Losses at the gene ends were 10 bases for V and 3 bases for J; bases not matched to a gene: 15. The CDR3 DNA reads TGTGCCACCGGTATGGGAGGGAGTACCCTCTACGAGCAGTACTTC. It codes for CATGMGGSTLYEQYF.

This rearrangement joins TRBV4-1 to TRBJ2-3; TRBD2 might be the D (6 bases). This CDR3 has 15 amino acids. V was clipped by 0 bases and J by 6 bases, with 13 bases between them. CDR1 and CDR2 (germline): MGHRA, YSYEKL. CDR3 DNA sequence: TGCGCCAGCAGCCAAGAAAACCCGGAGGGGGATACGCAGTATTTT. Encoded protein: CASSQENPEGDTQYF.

This sequence joins TRBV14 and TRBJ1-3; D ambiguous. Germline V CDR1 and CDR2: SGHDN, FVKESK. The CDR3 extends over 13 amino acids. Between the trimmed V and J ends, which lost 3 bases and 4 bases, there was a span of 7 bases. This CDR3 reads CASSQGEGNTIYF. The CDR3 DNA reads TGTGCCAGCAGCCAGGGCGAGGGAAACACCATATATTTT.

The J gene is TRBJ1-2, the V gene TRBV7-2; tentatively, D is TRBD1 (5 bases). There are 12 residues in the CDR3. V gave up 4 bases and J gave up 9 bases, with 12 bases separating them. CDR1 is SGHTA and CDR2 is FQGNSA in the germline V gene. CDR3 amino acids: CASSSRTLSYTF. CDR3 bases: TGTGCCAGCAGCTCGCGGACATTAAGCTACACCTTC.

This chain links TRBV29-1 with TRBJ2-2; D may match TRBD1 or TRBD2 (6 bases each). This CDR3 spans 14 amino acids. Trimming pared 7 bases from V and 5 bases from J, leaving 17 bases between. Germline CDR1 and CDR2: SQVTM and ANQGSEA. The CDR3 DNA is TGCAGCGCCATGAGGGGGGCTTGGACCGGGGAGCTGTTTTTT. Protein sequence: CSAMRGAWTGELFF.

This clone was recorded a few times. The chain recombines TRBV7-9 with TRBJ1-1; D gene ambiguous. The germline CDR1 and CDR2 sequences are SEHNR and FQNEAQ (reference sequence). Trimming cost V 1 base and J 7 bases, with 10 bases left between them. The CDR3 has 13 residues. CDR3: CASSLDGRDEAFF. The CDR3 DNA sequence: TGTGCCAGCAGCTTAGACGGGAGGGATGAAGCTTTCTTT.

This clone was recorded once. The chain carries TRBV27 and TRBJ2-5; TRBD1 or TRBD2 may be the D gene (5 bases each). Trimming pared 4 bases from V and 4 bases from J, leaving 13 bases between. Germline-derived CDR1 and CDR2 are MNHEY and SMNVEV (reference sequence). CDR3 length: 14 residues. CDR3 region: CASSYLFGGETQYF. CDR3 nucleotide sequence: TGTGCCAGCAGTTATTTGTTTGGGGGAGAGACCCAGTACTTC.

This chain links TRBV11-3 with TRBJ2-1, with D possibly matching TRBD1 (6 bases). Germline CDR1 reads SGHNT; CDR2 reads YENEEA. The CDR3 runs to 13 residues. The V gene lost 7 bases and the J gene lost 12 bases, with 19 bases spanning the gap. The CDR3 reads CASTGPYRDGQFF. In DNA form, the CDR3 reads TGTGCCAGCACCGGGCCCTACAGGGATGGGCAGTTCTTC.

The chain carries TRBV20-1 and TRBJ1-2; no clear D gene. The CDR3 totals 11 residues. Trimming took 1 base from V and 3 from J, leaving 3 bases between them. Germline V gene lookup returns CDR1 DFQATT and CDR2 SNEGSKA (reference sequence). Here the CDR3 DNA reads TGCAGTGCTAGAGTAGACTATGGCTACACCTTC. It encodes CSARVDYGYTF.

The V gene is TRBV7-2, the J gene TRBJ1-6; possibly TRBD1 for D (6 bases). Germline CDR1 and CDR2: SGHTA and FQGNSA. The V and J ends lost 6 bases and 5 bases respectively, with 14 bases between them. This CDR3 region has 15 residues. CDR3 in amino acids: CASRIGTPDNSPLHF. The CDR3 nucleotides are TGTGCCAGCAGAATAGGGACACCTGATAATTCACCCCTCCACTTT.

The CDR3 protein is CASSLVPSTGANEQFF. CDR3 coding DNA: TGCGCCAGCAGCTTGGTCCCCTCTACAGGGGCCAATGAGCAGTTCTTC. The gene calls are TRBV5-1 and TRBJ2-1, with 7 nucleotides matching TRBD1. This CDR3 region has 16 residues. V lost 0 bases to trimming and J lost 6 bases; unmatched junction nucleotides: 9. The germline V gene has CDR1 SGHRS and CDR2 YFSETQ.

The gene calls are TRBV28 and TRBJ1-1, with a possible D match to TRBD1 (6 bases). V lost 5 bases to trimming and J lost 1 base, with 14 bases between them. CDR1 is MDHEN, CDR2 SYDVKM, per germline. The CDR3 covers 15 residues. DNA for the CDR3: TGTGCCAGCAGTGAGAACTCAGGGGAGAACACTGAAGCTTTCTTT. This encodes CASSENSGENTEAFF. Using reference TRBV28 and TRBJ1-1 for the parts outside the CDR3, the full variable domain is DVKVTQSSRYLVKRTGEKVFLECVQDMDHENMFWYRQDPGLGLRLIYFSYDVKMKEKGDIPEGYSVSREKKERFSLILESASTNQTSMYLCASSENSGENTEAFFGQGTRLTVV.

In this sample, this clone turned up a few times. This chain joins TRBV6-1 and TRBJ1-2; 8 bases agree with TRBD1. CDR1 is MNHNS, CDR2 SASEGT, per germline. The CDR3 totals 15 residues. With 4 bases clipped from V and 6 bases from J, the junction kept 10 bases outside the gene matches. Written as DNA, the CDR3 is TGTGCCAGCAGTGCCCATCGAGACAGGGGAAATGGCTACACCTTC. This translates into CASSAHRDRGNGYTF.

The chain is built from TRBV11-2 and TRBJ2-3; 11 nucleotides align to TRBD1. The CDR3 spans 16 residues. V dropped 4 bases and J dropped 6; count of bases not matched to a gene: 9. Looked up from germline, CDR1 is SGHAT and CDR2 is FQNNGV. Written as DNA, the CDR3 is TGTGCCAGCAGCTCGAAGGACAGGGGGCGAGGGGATACGCAGTATTTT. Translating gives CASSSKDRGRGDTQYF.

The chain has TRBV7-9 and TRBJ2-5; D is uncertain. Germline V gene sequence: CDR1 SEHNR, CDR2 FQNEAQ (reference sequence). This CDR3 has 11 amino acids. V was cut by 8 bases and J by 3 bases, with 7 bases left in between. The CDR3 sequence: CASASKETQYF. CDR3 in DNA: TGTGCCAGCGCAAGTAAAGAGACCCAGTACTTC.

This clone has a handful of counts. This sequence joins TRBV11-2 and TRBJ1-2; TRBD1 agrees at 7 bases. Germline CDR1 and CDR2: SGHAT and FQNNGV. The CDR3 is made up of 13 amino acids. J lost 7 bases, V lost 5 bases, and 7 bases had no gene match. DNA of the CDR3: TGTGCCAGCAGCCCTGACAGGGCCGGTGGCTACACCTTC. Protein product: CASSPDRAGGYTF.

CDR3 DNA sequence: TGTGCCAGCAGTGATCGGGACAGGGGGCACTATGGCTACACCTTC. This sequence encodes CASSDRDRGHYGYTF. The chain carries TRBV25-1 and TRBJ1-2, with 12 bases fitting TRBD1. The CDR3 sequence is 15 residues long. Trimming cost V 3 bases and J 3 bases; bases outside gene matches: 2. The germline V gene encodes CDR1 MGHDK and CDR2 SYGVNS.

This clone was detected once. The chain is built from TRBV7-8 and TRBJ1-2, with no clear D. Per the germline V gene, CDR1 is SGHVS and CDR2 is FQNEAQ. This CDR3 contains 12 residues. V gave up 4 bases and J gave up 8 bases, with 11 bases separating them. CDR3 DNA: TGTGCCAGCAGCTCAGCGGGGAGAGGCTACACCTTC. Amino acids: CASSSAGRGYTF.